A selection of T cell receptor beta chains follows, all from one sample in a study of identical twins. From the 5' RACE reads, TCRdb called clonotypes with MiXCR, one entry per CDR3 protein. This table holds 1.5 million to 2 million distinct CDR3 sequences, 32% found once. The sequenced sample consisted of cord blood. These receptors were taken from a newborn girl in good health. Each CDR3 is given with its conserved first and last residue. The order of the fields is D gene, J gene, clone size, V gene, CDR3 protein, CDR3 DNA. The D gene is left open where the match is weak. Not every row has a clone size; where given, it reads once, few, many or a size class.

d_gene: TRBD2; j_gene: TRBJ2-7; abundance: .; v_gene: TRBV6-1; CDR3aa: CASSEYQRGYEQYF; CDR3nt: TGTGCCAGCAGTGAATACCAGCGGGGGTACGAGCAGTACTTC
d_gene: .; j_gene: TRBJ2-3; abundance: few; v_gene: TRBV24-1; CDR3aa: CATQSYTDTQYF; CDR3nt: TGTGCCACCCAGTCCTACACAGATACGCAGTATTTT
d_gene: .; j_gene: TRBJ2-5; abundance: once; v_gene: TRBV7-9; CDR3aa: CASSLLDYTQETQYF; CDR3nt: TGTGCCAGCAGCTTACTTGACTACACCCAAGAGACCCAGTACTTC
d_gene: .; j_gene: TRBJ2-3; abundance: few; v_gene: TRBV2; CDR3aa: CASRPQATPSQYF; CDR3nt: TGTGCCAGCAGGCCGCAGGCTACCCCCTCGCAGTATTTT
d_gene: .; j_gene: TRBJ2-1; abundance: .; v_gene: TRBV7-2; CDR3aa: CASSLLGAPYNEQFF; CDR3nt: TGTGCCAGCAGCTTACTGGGGGCGCCTTACAATGAGCAGTTCTTC
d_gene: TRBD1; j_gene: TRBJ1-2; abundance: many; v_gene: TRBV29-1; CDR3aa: CSVDQDRASFYGYTF; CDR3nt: TGCAGCGTTGACCAAGACAGGGCTTCTTTCTATGGCTACACCTTC
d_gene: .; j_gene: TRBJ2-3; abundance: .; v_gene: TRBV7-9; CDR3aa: CASSLSEARTDTRYF; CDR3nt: TGTGCCAGCAGCTTATCTGAGGCCCGCACAGATACGCGGTATTTT
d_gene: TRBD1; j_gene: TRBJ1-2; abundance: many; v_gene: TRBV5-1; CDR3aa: CASSSTGAYGYTF; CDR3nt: TGCGCCAGCAGCTCGACAGGGGCCTATGGCTACACCTTC
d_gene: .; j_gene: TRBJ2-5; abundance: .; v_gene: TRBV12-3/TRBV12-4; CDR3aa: CASSLWGDGYEQSF; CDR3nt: TGTGCCAGCAGTTTATGGGGGGATGGCTACGAGCAGTCCTTC
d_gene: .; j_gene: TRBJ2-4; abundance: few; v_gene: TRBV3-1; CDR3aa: CASSQAPKNIQYF; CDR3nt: TGTGCCAGCAGCCAGGCCCCCAAAAACATTCAGTACTTC
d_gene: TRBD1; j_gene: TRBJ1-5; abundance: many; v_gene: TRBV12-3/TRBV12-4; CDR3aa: CASSLRLTGGYQQPQHF; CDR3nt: TGTGCCAGCAGTTTAAGGTTGACAGGGGGATACCAACAGCCCCAGCATTTT
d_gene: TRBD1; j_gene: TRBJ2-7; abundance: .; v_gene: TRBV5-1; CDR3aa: CAGSLLDRDDNEQYF; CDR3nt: TGCGCCGGCAGCTTGTTGGACAGGGATGACAATGAGCAGTACTTC
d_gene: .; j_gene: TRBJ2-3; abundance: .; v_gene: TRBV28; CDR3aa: CASTVPSDAQYF; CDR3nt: TGTGCCAGCACCGTTCCGTCAGATGCGCAGTATTTT
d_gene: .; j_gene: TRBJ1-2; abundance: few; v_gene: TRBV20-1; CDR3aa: CSARVQEFSRYTF; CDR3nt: TGCAGTGCTAGAGTCCAGGAGTTCTCCCGCTACACCTTC
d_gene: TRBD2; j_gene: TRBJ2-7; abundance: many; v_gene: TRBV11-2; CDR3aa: CASSYGTSGGYEQYF; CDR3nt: TGTGCCAGCAGTTACGGGACTAGCGGGGGGTACGAGCAGTACTTC
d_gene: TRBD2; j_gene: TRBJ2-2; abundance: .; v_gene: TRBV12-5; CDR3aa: CASGLRGAGELFF; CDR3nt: TGTGCTAGTGGTTTGCGGGGGGCCGGGGAGCTGTTTTTT
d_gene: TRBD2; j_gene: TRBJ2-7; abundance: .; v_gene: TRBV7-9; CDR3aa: CASSFGLAGSLGYEQYF; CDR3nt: TGTGCCAGCAGCTTTGGACTAGCGGGGAGCCTAGGCTACGAGCAGTACTTC
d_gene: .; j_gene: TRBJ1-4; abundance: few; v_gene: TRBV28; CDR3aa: CASSQGPEKLFF; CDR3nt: TGTGCCAGCAGTCAGGGTCCGGAAAAACTGTTTTTT
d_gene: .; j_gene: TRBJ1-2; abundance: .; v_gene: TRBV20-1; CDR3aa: CSARDQIGVYGYTF; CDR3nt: TGCAGTGCTAGAGATCAAATAGGGGTTTATGGCTACACCTTC
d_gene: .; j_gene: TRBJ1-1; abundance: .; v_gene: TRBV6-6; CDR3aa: CASSYLGSEAFF; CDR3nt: TGTGCCAGCAGTTACCTAGGGTCCGAAGCTTTCTTT
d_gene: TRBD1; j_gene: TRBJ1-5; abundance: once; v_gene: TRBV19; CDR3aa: CASIRTGGYSNQPQHF; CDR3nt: TGTGCCAGTATCCGGACAGGGGGTTACAGCAATCAGCCCCAGCATTTT
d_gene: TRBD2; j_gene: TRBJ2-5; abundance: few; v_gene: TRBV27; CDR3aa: CASSPSLAGGLSDQYF; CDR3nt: TGTGCCAGCAGTCCCTCGCTAGCGGGAGGCCTAAGTGACCAGTACTTC
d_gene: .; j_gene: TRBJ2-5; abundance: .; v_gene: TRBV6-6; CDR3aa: CASSYSREDQETQYF; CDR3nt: TGTGCCAGCAGTTACTCCCGCGAAGACCAAGAGACCCAGTACTTC
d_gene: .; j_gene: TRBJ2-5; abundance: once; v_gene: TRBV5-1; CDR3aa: CASSLDAPQETQYF; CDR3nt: TGCGCCAGCAGCTTGGACGCGCCACAAGAGACCCAGTACTTC
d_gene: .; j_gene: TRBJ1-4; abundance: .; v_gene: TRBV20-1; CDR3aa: CSARDWHLDYEKLFF; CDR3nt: TGCAGTGCTAGAGATTGGCATCTAGACTACGAAAAACTGTTTTTT
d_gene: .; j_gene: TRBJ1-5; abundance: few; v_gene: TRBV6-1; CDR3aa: CASIERTVNQPQHF; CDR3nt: TGTGCCAGCATCGAACGGACAGTCAATCAGCCCCAGCATTTT
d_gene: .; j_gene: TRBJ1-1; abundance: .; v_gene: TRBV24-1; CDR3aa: CATRKDRGTEAFF; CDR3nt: TGTGCCACCAGAAAGGACAGAGGCACTGAAGCTTTCTTT
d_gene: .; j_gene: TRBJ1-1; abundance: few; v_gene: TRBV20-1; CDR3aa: CSASREGVNTEAFF; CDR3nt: TGCAGTGCTAGCAGGGAGGGAGTGAACACTGAAGCTTTCTTT
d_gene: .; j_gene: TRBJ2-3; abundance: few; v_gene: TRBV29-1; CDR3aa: CSACVSGWADTQYF; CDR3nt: TGCAGCGCCTGCGTCTCAGGGTGGGCAGATACGCAGTATTTT
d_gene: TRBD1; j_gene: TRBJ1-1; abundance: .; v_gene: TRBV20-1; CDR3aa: CSATRRGGYTEAFF; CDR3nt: TGCAGTGCAACCCGCAGGGGGGGGTACACTGAAGCTTTCTTT
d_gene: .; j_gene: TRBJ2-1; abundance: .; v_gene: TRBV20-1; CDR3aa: CSGTPITGAPYNEQFF; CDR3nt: TGCAGTGGTACGCCAATTACAGGTGCCCCCTACAATGAGCAGTTCTTC
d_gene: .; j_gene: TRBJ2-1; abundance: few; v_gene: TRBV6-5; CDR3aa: CASSYRAGRTHNEQFF; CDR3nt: TGTGCCAGCAGTTATCGGGCAGGGCGAACTCACAATGAGCAGTTCTTC
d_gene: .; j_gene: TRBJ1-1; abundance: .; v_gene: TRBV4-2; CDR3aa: CASSHKGNTEAFF; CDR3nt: TGTGCCAGCAGCCATAAGGGGAACACTGAAGCTTTCTTT
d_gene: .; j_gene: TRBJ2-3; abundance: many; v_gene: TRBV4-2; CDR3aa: CASSHAPGEPTDTQYF; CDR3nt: TGTGCCAGCAGCCATGCCCCGGGGGAACCCACAGATACGCAGTATTTT
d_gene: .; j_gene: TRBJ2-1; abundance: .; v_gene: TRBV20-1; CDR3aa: CSARRAISYNEQFF; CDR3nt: TGCAGTGCTAGGCGGGCTATCTCCTACAATGAGCAGTTCTTC
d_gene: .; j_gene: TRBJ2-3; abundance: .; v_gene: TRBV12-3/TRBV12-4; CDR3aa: CASSHGVNTQYF; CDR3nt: TGTGCCAGCAGCCACGGGGTAAATACGCAGTATTTT
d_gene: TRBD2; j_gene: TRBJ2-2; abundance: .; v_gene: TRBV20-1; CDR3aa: CSAGLAGGDTGELFF; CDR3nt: TGCAGTGCCGGACTAGCGGGAGGAGATACCGGGGAGCTGTTTTTT
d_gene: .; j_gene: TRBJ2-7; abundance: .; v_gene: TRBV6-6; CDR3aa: CASSGSGHEQYF; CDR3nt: TGTGCCAGCAGTGGGTCGGGCCACGAGCAGTACTTC
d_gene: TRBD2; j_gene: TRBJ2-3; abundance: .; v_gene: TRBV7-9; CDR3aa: CASSFPRTSGGPPDTQYF; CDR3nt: TGTGCCAGCAGCTTTCCCCGGACTAGCGGGGGCCCTCCAGATACGCAGTATTTT
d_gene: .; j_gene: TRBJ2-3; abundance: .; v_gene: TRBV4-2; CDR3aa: CASAGRPHTDTQYF; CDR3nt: TGTGCCAGCGCGGGACGCCCTCACACAGATACGCAGTATTTT
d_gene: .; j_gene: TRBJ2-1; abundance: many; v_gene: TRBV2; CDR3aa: CASSELAYNEQFF; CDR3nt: TGTGCCAGCAGTGAACTGGCCTACAATGAGCAGTTCTTC